This TCR beta chain emerged from a study of T-cell reconstitution after alpha-beta-depleted transplantation in children. The V gene end was trimmed by 8 bases and the J gene end by 4 bases; junction bases not matched to a gene: 23. The CDR3 covers 19 residues. The germline gives CDR1 MRHNA, CDR2 SNTAGT. Unique molecular identifiers were built into the TCRbeta library. Via MiXCR, TCRdb re-called the PCR reads, giving one row per CDR3 protein. The table records a few hundred thousand distinct CDR3 sequences, under 15% of them present only once. As for this clonotype: The antigen is undetermined.

Overall study findings and caveats: Alpha-beta T cells about two months after transplant reportedly derived from several hundred expanded graft clones.

This sequence was found in a male patient between 5 and 17 years old who had a stem cell transplant for acute myeloid leukemia, so the T cells may come from the graft donor. J is TRBJ2-1 and V is TRBV6-4; TRBD1 agrees at 7 bases. The material was PBMCs, mostly from graft donor cells, obtained 360 days after TCRalphabeta/CD19-depleted stem cell transplant. The CDR3 DNA follows: TGTGCCAGCTGTTTGGGGCAATTGACAGGGCTACCAACTTACAATGAGCAGTTCTTC. The encoded protein is CASCLGQLTGLPTYNEQFF.